What follows describes a single T cell receptor (beta chain). These data belong to a study of control samples from healthy donors and cancer patients. Trimming took off 1 base at V and 4 bases at J, with 3 bases between the two ends. This CDR3 has 12 amino acids. Germline V gene data show CDR1 as LGHNA and CDR2 as YNFKEQ. TCRdb keeps only in-frame clones here, not all; method: immunoSEQ multiplex PCR. This sample has 120,000 to 150,000 clones; about nine tenths occur once, and the top ten carry more than 4%. The sequence was collected from a man aged 25 to 40 in good health. The chain has TRBV4-2 and TRBJ2-3; D not certain. The sequencing input was blood. The CDR3 DNA sequence: TGTGCCAGCAGCCAAGGTCCAGATACGCAGTATTTT. Its protein is CASSQGPDTQYF.